Described below is a single T cell receptor beta chain sequence and its context. Its antigen is still unknown. TCRdb itself ran the RT-PCR reads through MiXCR, one entry per CDR3 protein. This table has about 700,000 distinct CDR3 sequences, roughly 15% appearing once. The data belong to a study of response to subunit inactivated influenza vaccine. Findings of the study overall: Seasonal influenza vaccination, on each occasion, was suggested by the authors to recruit few new T cells.

Trimming took off 0 bases at V and 3 bases at J, with 10 bases between the two ends. CDR3 length: 15 amino acids. Germline V CDR1 and CDR2: SGHDT, YYEEEE. J is TRBJ1-5 and V is TRBV5-6; D gene uncertain. The specimen was PBMCs from blood, collected roughly 15 days before vaccination. This TCR came from a man aged 50-60 years who received an inactivated influenza vaccine. CDR3 nucleotide sequence: TGTGCCAGCAGCTTGGAGTCCGGGAACAATCAGCCCCAGCATTTT. It specifies CASSLESGNNQPQHF.